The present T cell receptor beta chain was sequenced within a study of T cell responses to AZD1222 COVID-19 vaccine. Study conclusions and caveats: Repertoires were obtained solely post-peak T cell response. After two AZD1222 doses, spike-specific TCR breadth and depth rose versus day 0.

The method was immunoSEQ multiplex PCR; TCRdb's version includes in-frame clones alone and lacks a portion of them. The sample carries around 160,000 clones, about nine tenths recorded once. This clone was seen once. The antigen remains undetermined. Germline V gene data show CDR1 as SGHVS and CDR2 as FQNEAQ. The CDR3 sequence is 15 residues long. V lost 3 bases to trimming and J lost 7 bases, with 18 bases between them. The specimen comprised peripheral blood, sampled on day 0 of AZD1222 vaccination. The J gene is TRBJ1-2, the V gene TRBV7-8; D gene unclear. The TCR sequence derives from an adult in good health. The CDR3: CASSLAGPQMGGYTF. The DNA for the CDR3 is TGTGCCAGCAGCTTGGCCGGGCCCCAGATGGGTGGCTACACCTTC.